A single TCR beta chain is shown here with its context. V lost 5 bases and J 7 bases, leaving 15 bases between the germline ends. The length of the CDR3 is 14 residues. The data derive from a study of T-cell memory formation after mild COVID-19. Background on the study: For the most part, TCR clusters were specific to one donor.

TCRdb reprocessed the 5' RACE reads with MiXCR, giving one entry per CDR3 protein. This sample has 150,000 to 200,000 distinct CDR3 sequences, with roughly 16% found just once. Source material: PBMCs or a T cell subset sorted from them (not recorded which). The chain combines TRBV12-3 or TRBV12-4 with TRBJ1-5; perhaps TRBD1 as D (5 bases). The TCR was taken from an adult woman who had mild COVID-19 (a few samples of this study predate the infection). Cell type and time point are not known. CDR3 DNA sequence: TGTGCCAGCAGTCCGGGACTGTTGGTGCAGCCCCAGCATTTT. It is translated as CASSPGLLVQPQHF.